This T cell receptor (beta chain) was documented in a study of control samples from healthy donors and cancer patients. V lost 2 bases, J lost 1 base, and 3 bases lay in between. The CDR3 is 13 residues long. The V gene's germline CDR1 is MGHRA and CDR2 YSYEKL. The assay was immunoSEQ multiplex PCR, and TCRdb's table has in-frame clones only and misses some. The data show 130,000 to 150,000 clones, roughly 92% seen once. This TCR was sampled from a man aged 25-40 years in good health. The V gene is TRBV4-1, the J gene TRBJ1-3; D uncertain. Sequencing input: blood. Written as DNA, the CDR3 is TGCGCCAGCAGCCAAAATTCTGGAAACACCATATATTTT. Amino acids: CASSQNSGNTIYF.